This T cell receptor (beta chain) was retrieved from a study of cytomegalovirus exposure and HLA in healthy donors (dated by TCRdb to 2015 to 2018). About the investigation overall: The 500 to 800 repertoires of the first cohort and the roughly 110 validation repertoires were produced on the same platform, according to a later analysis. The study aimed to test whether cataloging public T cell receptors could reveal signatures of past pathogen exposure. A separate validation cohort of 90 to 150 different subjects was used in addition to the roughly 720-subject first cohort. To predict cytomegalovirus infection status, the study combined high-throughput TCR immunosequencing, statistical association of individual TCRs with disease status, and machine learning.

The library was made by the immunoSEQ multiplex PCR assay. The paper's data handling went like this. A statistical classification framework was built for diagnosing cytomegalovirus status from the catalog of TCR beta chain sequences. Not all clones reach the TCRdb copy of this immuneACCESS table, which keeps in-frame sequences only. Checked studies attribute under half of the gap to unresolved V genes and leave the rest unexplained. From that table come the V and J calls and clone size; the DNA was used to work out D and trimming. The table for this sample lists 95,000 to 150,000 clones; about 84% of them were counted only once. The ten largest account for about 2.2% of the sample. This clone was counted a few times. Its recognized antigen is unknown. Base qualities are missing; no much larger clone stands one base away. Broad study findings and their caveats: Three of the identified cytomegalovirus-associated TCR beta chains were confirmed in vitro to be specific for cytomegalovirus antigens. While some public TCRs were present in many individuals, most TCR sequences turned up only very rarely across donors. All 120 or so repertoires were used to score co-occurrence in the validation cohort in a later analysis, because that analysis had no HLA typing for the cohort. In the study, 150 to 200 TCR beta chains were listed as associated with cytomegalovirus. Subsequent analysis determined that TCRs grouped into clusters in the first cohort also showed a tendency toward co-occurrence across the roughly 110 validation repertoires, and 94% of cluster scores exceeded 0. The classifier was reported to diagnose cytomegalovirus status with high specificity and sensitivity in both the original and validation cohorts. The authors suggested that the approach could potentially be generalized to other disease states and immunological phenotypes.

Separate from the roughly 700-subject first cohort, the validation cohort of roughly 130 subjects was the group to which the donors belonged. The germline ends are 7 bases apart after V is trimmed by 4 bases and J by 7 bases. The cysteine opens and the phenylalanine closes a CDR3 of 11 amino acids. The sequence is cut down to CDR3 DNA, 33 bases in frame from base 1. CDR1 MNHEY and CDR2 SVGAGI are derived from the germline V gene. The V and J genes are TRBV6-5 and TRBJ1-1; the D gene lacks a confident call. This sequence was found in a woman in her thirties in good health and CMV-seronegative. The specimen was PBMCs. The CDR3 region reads CASSLRGEAFF. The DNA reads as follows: TGTGCCAGCAGTTTAAGAGGTGAAGCTTTCTTT.